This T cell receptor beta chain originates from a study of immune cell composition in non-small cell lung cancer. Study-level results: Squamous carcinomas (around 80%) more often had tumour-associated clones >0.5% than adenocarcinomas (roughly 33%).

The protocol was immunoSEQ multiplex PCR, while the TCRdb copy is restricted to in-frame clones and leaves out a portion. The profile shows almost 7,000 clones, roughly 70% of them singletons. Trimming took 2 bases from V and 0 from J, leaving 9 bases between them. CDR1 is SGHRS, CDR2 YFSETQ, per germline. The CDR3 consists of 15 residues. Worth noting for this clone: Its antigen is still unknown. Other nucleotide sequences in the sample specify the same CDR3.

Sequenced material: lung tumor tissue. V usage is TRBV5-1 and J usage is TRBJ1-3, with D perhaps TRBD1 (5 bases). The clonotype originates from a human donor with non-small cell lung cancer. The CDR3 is CASSLSRASGNTIYF. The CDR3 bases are TGCGCCAGCAGCTTAAGCAGGGCCTCTGGAAACACCATATATTTT.